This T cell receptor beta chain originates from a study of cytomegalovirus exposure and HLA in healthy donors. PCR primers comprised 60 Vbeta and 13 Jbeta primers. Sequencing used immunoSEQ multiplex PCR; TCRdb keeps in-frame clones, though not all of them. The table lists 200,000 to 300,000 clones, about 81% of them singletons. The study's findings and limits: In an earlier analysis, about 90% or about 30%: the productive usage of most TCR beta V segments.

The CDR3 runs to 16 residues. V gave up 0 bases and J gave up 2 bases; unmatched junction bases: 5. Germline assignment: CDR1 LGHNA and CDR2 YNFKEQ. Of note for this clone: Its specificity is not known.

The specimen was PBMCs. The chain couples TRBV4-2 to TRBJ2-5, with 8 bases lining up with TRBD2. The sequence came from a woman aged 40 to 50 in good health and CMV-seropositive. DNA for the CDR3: TGTGCCAGCAGCCAAGATCGAGCGGGAGATCAAGAGACCCAGTACTTC. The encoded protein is CASSQDRAGDQETQYF.